This TCR beta chain was captured in a study of T-cell reconstitution after alpha-beta-depleted transplantation in children listed by TCRdb under 2016. Concerning the study at large: Using TCR repertoire profiling, the study quantitatively followed how T-cell immune reconstitution unfolded in children after TCRalphabeta/CD19-depleted allogeneic hematopoietic cell transplantation. Here is what the overall study found, with its caveats: Over the following months the frequencies of hyperexpanded clones went down, and after one year T-cell counts and TCRbeta diversity were mostly credited to newly produced T cells. The high TCRbeta diversity at day 60 in some patients was ascribed to recipient T cells and intrathymic progenitors that had survived conditioning. About two months after transplant, the apparently early recovery of alphabetaT-cell counts reportedly depended on just several hundred clones that had expanded rapidly and came from non-depleted graft cells.

This clonotype was detected only a few times. Its antigen remains unidentified. Per-base quality was not reported, and no clone a single base away is much larger than it. Receptors were amplified or captured by PCR. TCRdb lists the instrument as Illumina HiSeq 2500. Molecular barcoding was employed in the preparation of TCR libraries, with unique molecular identifiers being used to normalize TCRbeta repertoire quantification. Clones were called with MiXCR by TCRdb after fastp trimmed the public reads at Q25, and only in-frame beta chains were retained. Each entry merges the rows of one CDR3 protein and shows their most common DNA and genes. This sample is represented by about 980,000 distinct CDR3 sequences; about 29% of them were singletons. About 28% of the sample belongs to the ten largest clones. Its CDR3 holds 13 amino acids, cysteine through phenylalanine. CDR3 DNA only is kept here, 39 bases in frame from base 1. Reading the germline V gene gives CDR1 ENHRY and CDR2 SYGVKD. Ends trimmed: V by 7 bases, J by 2 bases; bases unmatched to a gene: 3.

The treatment or condition label corresponds to: allogeneic hematopoietic cell transplantation with graft depleted of TCRalphabeta T cells and CD19 B cells. Transplant recipients were children who received TCRalphabeta/CD19-depleted allogeneic hematopoietic cell grafts. The source was PBMCs, mostly from graft donor cells, collected 360 days after TCRalphabeta/CD19-depleted stem cell transplant. The chain couples TRBV10-3 to TRBJ2-3, with TRBD2 matching 7 junction bases. The TCR sequence derives from a boy under two years old who had a stem cell transplant for SCID, so the T cells may come from the graft donor. The bases read TGTGCCATCAACAGCGGGGCCACAGATACGCAGTATTTT. Its translation is CAINSGATDTQYF.